This T cell receptor (beta chain) was identified in a study of blood T cell repertoires in COVID-19. Whole-study context: The United States, Italy and Spain provided the acute and convalescent COVID-19 samples.

V was shortened by 7 bases and J by 4 bases, with 13 bases between the two germline ends. The germline V gene encodes CDR1 MNHEY and CDR2 SMNVEV (reference sequence). The CDR3 runs 13 residues. Generated by immunoSEQ multiplex PCR, the TCRdb table keeps only in-frame clones and is missing some. Of around 190,000 clones in the sample, about 88% are singletons; the top ten hold 15% to 20%. Recruited during active infection, patients (from Seattle) were subsequently followed longitudinally. The sequence was obtained from a man aged 50-59 years with COVID-19, enrolled during active disease. This chain connects TRBV27 to TRBJ1-2, with D possibly being TRBD1 (5 bases). The sample was peripheral blood. CDR3 in DNA: TGTGCCAGCATGGGGCGGGGTACCTATGGCTACACCTTC. It translates to CASMGRGTYGYTF.